The 8 T cell receptor beta chains below come from one sample, sequenced in a study of control samples from healthy donors and cancer patients. Data came from immunoSEQ multiplex PCR; TCRdb stores just in-frame clones and leaves some out. This sample has 78,000 or so clones, with more than 75% found just once. The sample comprised blood. These receptors originate from a man aged 50-59 years in good health.

The chain links TRBV7-2 to TRBJ2-7; TRBD2 aligns across 8 bases. The CDR3 loop spans 15 amino acids. Germline lookup yields CDR1 SGHTA and CDR2 FQGNSA. Trimming removed 3 bases from V and 0 bases from J; junction bases left unmatched: 4. The DNA of the CDR3 is TGTGCCAGCAGCTTCGCCGGGACTAGCTCCTACGAGCAGTACTTC. As protein: CASSFAGTSSYEQYF.

This clone was seen only a few times. The rearrangement links TRBV7-9 to TRBJ1-5; possibly TRBD1 for D (6 bases). The CDR3 runs 14 residues. Per germline, CDR1 SEHNR and CDR2 FQNEAQ (reference sequence). Trimming removed 7 bases at V and 3 bases at J, with 13 bases between. The CDR3 DNA is TGTGCCAGCACCCTAGCGGGGGCCAATCAGCCCCAGCATTTT. It specifies CASTLAGANQPQHF.

This chain uses TRBV6-6 with TRBJ2-4; unclear D gene. Trimming pared 4 bases from V and 7 bases from J, leaving 14 bases between. There are 14 residues in the CDR3. CDR1 and CDR2 (germline): MNHNY, SVGAGI (reference sequence). CDR3 sequence reads: CASSFPGTWNIQYF. CDR3 nucleotide sequence: TGTGCCAGCAGTTTTCCGGGTACGTGGAACATTCAGTACTTC.

The chain employs TRBV6-6 and TRBJ2-1, with D possibly being TRBD1 or TRBD2 (6 bases each). This CDR3 comprises 15 residues. The V gene lost 7 bases and the J gene lost 5 bases, with 18 bases spanning the gap. Germline CDR1 is MNHNY and CDR2 is SVGAGI (reference sequence). The CDR3 loop is CASTPRGLQDNEQFF. The CDR3 DNA sequence: TGTGCCAGCACCCCTCGGGGGCTCCAGGACAATGAGCAGTTCTTC.

The V call is TRBV6-5, the J call TRBJ1-1; no reliable D call. CDR1 is MNHEY and CDR2 is SVGAGI in the germline V gene. V was pared by 8 bases and J by 1 base, with 8 bases between. The CDR3 covers 12 residues. CDR3 loop: CASFAANTEAFF. CDR3 bases: TGTGCCAGCTTTGCAGCGAACACTGAAGCTTTCTTT.

This clone was counted a single time. The chain is built from TRBV30 and TRBJ2-1; 10 bases match TRBD2. Germline CDR1 is GTSNPN and CDR2 is SVGIG (reference sequence). This CDR3 is 12 amino acids long. V trimming: 4 bases; J trimming: 9 bases; junction bases outside the gene matches: 3. CDR3 bases: TGTGCCTGGAAGTCTAGCGGGGGTGAGCAGTTCTTC. Its translation: CAWKSSGGEQFF. Together with reference TRBV30 and TRBJ2-1, the CDR3 gives the full variable domain: SQTIHQWPATLVQPVGSPLSLECTVEGTSNPNLYWYRQAAGRGLQLLFYSVGIGQISSEVPQNLSASRPQDRQFILSSKKLLLSDSGFYLCAWKSSGGEQFFGPGTRLTVL.

This clone was recorded once. The chain uses TRBV3-1 (or the pseudogene TRBV3-2) and TRBJ2-3; 7 bases align to TRBD2. Germline CDR1 LGHDT, CDR2 YNNKEL (reference sequence). The CDR3 runs 16 residues. Trimming cost V 4 bases and J 3 bases; bases outside gene matches: 10. The CDR3 region has the DNA TGTGCCAGCAGCCGAGGACTAGTTTTCCGGACAGATACGCAGTATTTT. Encoded protein: CASSRGLVFRTDTQYF.

This chain joins TRBV25-1 and TRBJ1-6; D might be TRBD1 (5 bases). Trimming took 8 bases from V and 11 from J, leaving 16 bases between them. This CDR3 contains 13 residues. Germline V lookup: CDR1 MGHDK, CDR2 SYGVNS. CDR3 sequence: CASAGTGSTPLHF. CDR3 nucleotide sequence: TGTGCCAGCGCGGGAACAGGCTCTACACCCCTCCACTTT.